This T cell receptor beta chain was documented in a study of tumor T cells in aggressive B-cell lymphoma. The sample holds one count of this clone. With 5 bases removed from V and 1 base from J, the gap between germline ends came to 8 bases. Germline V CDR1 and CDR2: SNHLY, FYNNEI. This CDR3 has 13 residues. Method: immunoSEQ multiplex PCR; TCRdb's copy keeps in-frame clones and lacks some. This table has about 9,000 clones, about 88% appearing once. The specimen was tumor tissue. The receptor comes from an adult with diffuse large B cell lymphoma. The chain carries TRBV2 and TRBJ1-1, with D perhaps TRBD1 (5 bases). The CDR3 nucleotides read TGTGCCAGCAGTCCCACAGGGAACACTGAAGCTTTCTTT. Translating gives CASSPTGNTEAFF. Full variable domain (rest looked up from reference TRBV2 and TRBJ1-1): EPEVTQTPSHQVTQMGQEVILRCVPISNHLYFYWYRQILGQKVEFLVSFYNNEISEKSEIFDDQFSVERPDGSNFTLKIRSTKLEDSAMYFCASSPTGNTEAFFGQGTRLTVV.